This TCR beta chain was observed in a study of molecular identifiers for immune sequencing clone quantification. For the study at large: Across replicate runs, RNA obtained from approximately 22,000 or 94,000 naive CD8 cells was divided into five, with four undergoing sequencing.

The table lists this clonotype with many counts. Its antigen remains unidentified. Previously published methods and listed TCR primers were used for the bulk TCR libraries. MiXCR was run by TCRdb on the PCR reads, yielding one entry per CDR3 protein. Of a few hundred thousand distinct CDR3 sequences listed, about a fifth are singletons. General study points: Clone sizes could be underestimated for highly expanded clones when identical TCR molecules share a barcode.

This CDR3 spans 15 amino acids. CDR1 and CDR2 from the germline V gene are SGHTA and FQGNSA. V was cut by 8 bases and J by 0 bases, with 17 bases left in between. This TCR was sampled from a human donor in good health. Some libraries in this study had Jurkat cell RNA spiked in. The sequencing input was naive CD8+ T cells from blood, with Jurkat cell RNA spiked in. Subset reported: FACS-sorted CD8+CD4-CCR7+CD45RA+ naive T cells. The V call is TRBV7-2, the J call TRBJ2-7, with a weak D call TRBD2 (5 bases). CDR3 sequence reads: CASGPPAGGSYEQYF. CDR3 DNA: TGTGCCAGCGGCCCCCCGGCGGGCGGCTCCTACGAGCAGTACTTC.